The next 25 T cell receptor beta chains were all read from a single sample in a study of blood T cell repertoires in COVID-19. This table comes from immunoSEQ multiplex PCR, and its TCRdb copy is limited to in-frame clones, with some not included. Among roughly 300,000 clones listed, 87% were seen once. The sample consisted of PBMCs or T cells enriched from blood (not recorded which). All receptors come from a young woman who had recovered from COVID-19.

V is TRBV11-2 and J is TRBJ2-7, with D possibly TRBD1 on 5 matching bases. This CDR3 is 17 amino acids long. Germline values: CDR1 SGHAT, CDR2 FQNNGV. V lost 0 bases and J lost 3, with 18 bases in between. CDR3 region: CASSLDRGAGARYEQYF. DNA for the CDR3: TGTGCCAGCAGCTTAGATCGTGGGGCAGGCGCCCGCTACGAGCAGTACTTC.

This sequence joins TRBV5-1 and TRBJ1-1; D unresolved. The CDR3 totals 13 residues. Deletions cut 0 bases from V and 0 bases from J, with 3 bases between. Germline-derived CDR1 and CDR2 are SGHRS and YFSETQ. Here the CDR3 reads CASSLVVNTEAFF. The CDR3 DNA reads as TGCGCCAGCAGCTTGGTAGTGAACACTGAAGCTTTCTTT. Supplemented by reference TRBV5-1 and TRBJ1-1, the full variable domain reads KAGVTQTPRYLIKTRGQQVTLSCSPISGHRSVSWYQQTPGQGLQFLFEYFSETQRNKGNFPGRFSGRQFSNSRSEMNVSTLELGDSALYLCASSLVVNTEAFFGQGTRLTVV.

This sequence joins TRBV2 and TRBJ1-1; weak D call: TRBD1 (5 bases). The germline gives CDR1 SNHLY, CDR2 FYNNEI. The CDR3 consists of 13 residues. The germline V and J ends were trimmed by 9 bases and 1 base, with 12 bases remaining between them. CDR3 coding DNA: TGTGCCAGTGAAAGGGGCAGGAACACTGAAGCTTTCTTT. Amino acid sequence: CASERGRNTEAFF.

The chain is built from TRBV27 and TRBJ2-7; 8 bases fit TRBD1. With V trimmed by 5 bases and J by 3 bases, 6 bases remained unmatched. The length of the CDR3 is 14 residues. Germline V CDR1 and CDR2: MNHEY, SMNVEV (reference sequence). The CDR3: CASSPGTGVYEQYF. Written as DNA, the CDR3 is TGTGCCAGCAGTCCCGGGACAGGCGTCTACGAGCAGTACTTC.

This chain links TRBV5-1 with TRBJ2-1; 10 nucleotides match TRBD1. Germline V lookup: CDR1 SGHRS, CDR2 YFSETQ. The CDR3 contains 17 residues. After removal of 0 bases from V and 7 bases from J, the junction contained 10 bases not matched to a gene. CDR3 sequence (DNA): TGCGCCAGCAGCTTGGGCCGCGGGACAGGGGTGGCGAATGAGCAGTTCTTC. The encoded protein is CASSLGRGTGVANEQFF.

V usage is TRBV18 and J usage is TRBJ2-5; D is possibly TRBD2 (6 bases). Trimming removed 5 bases at V and 2 bases at J, with 6 bases between. This CDR3 has 12 amino acids. Germline CDR1 reads KGHSH; CDR2 reads LQKENI. The CDR3 DNA follows: TGTGCCAGCTCAGGGGGGCAAGAGACCCAGTACTTC. Its protein is CASSGGQETQYF.

The chain links TRBV10-1 to TRBJ2-7, with 10 bases matching TRBD1. The CDR3 contains 13 residues. Germline loops: CDR1 WNHNN, CDR2 SYGVQD (reference sequence). V shed 4 bases and J 3 bases; nucleotides not matched to a gene: 0. The CDR3 is CASSGDRGYEQYF. Here the CDR3 DNA reads TGCGCCAGCAGTGGGGACAGGGGCTACGAGCAGTACTTC.

The CDR3 DNA reads as TGTGCCAGCAGTGGCCCGGGACAGGTCCCCTATGGCTACACCTTC. This gives the protein CASSGPGQVPYGYTF. This chain links TRBV6-2 or TRBV6-3 with TRBJ1-2; 8 positions agree with TRBD1. The V gene's germline CDR1 is MNHEY and CDR2 SVGEGT. The CDR3 extends over 15 amino acids. Trimming at V came to 5 bases and at J to 4 bases, leaving 9 bases not matched to a gene.

The genes are TRBV5-8 and TRBJ1-2; a possible D gene is TRBD1 (5 bases). Trimming pared 4 bases from V and 5 bases from J, leaving 21 bases between. Germline V gene sequence: CDR1 SGHTS, CDR2 YDEGEE. The CDR3 runs 16 residues. The CDR3 DNA reads as TGTGCCAGCAGCCCGGCGGGTCTCCTTCGGGGGTATGGCTACACCTTC. The encoded protein is CASSPAGLLRGYGYTF. Together with reference TRBV5-8 and TRBJ1-2, the CDR3 gives the full variable domain: EAGVTQSPTHLIKTRGQQATLRCSPISGHTSVYWYQQALGLGLQFLLWYDEGEERNRGNFPPRFSGRQFPNYSSELNVNALELEDSALYLCASSPAGLLRGYGYTFGSGTRLTVV.

The V and J genes are TRBV30 and TRBJ2-7; 8 bases are shared with TRBD2. The germline gives CDR1 GTSNPN, CDR2 SVGIG (reference sequence). V gave up 4 bases and J gave up 4 bases; unmatched junction bases: 3. CDR3 size: 12 residues. In nucleotides, the CDR3 is TGTGCCTGGACCGGGAGGGGTTACGAGCAGTACTTC. It yields the protein CAWTGRGYEQYF.

This clone was seen more than once but under ten times. V gene TRBV7-9 combines with J gene TRBJ2-1; 9 nucleotides line up with TRBD1. Germline V gene sequence: CDR1 SEHNR, CDR2 FQNEAQ (reference sequence). With 3 bases clipped from V and 10 bases from J, the junction kept 10 bases outside the gene matches. The CDR3 extends over 15 amino acids. CDR3 sequence reads: CASSLGTGLGGEQFF. Here the CDR3 DNA reads TGTGCCAGCAGCTTGGGGACAGGGCTTGGTGGGGAGCAGTTCTTC.

The chain combines TRBV6-5 with TRBJ2-7, with D unresolved. The germline V and J ends were trimmed by 2 bases and 4 bases, with 9 bases remaining between them. The CDR3 length is 13 residues. Germline V gene sequence: CDR1 MNHEY, CDR2 SVGAGI. The DNA for the CDR3 is TGTGCCAGCAGTTACCTATTCAAGTACGAGCAGTACTTC. This sequence encodes CASSYLFKYEQYF.

This sequence joins TRBV28 and TRBJ2-7, with 7 bases matching TRBD1. J gave up 3 bases and V 3 bases, and 8 bases lay outside the gene matches. Germline lookup yields CDR1 MDHEN and CDR2 SYDVKM. This CDR3 has 15 amino acids. CDR3 bases: TGTGCCAGCAGTTTTTCGGGGACAGCTTTCTACGAGCAGTACTTC. Residues: CASSFSGTAFYEQYF.

V and J are TRBV2 and TRBJ2-7; D uncertain. Germline V gives CDR1 SNHLY, CDR2 FYNNEI. This CDR3 spans 12 amino acids. Trimming stripped 4 bases from V and 5 bases from J, with 9 bases between. The CDR3 sequence: CASSARRNEQYF. CDR3 bases: TGTGCCAGCAGTGCGCGGCGGAACGAGCAGTACTTC. Filled out from reference TRBV2 and TRBJ2-7, the complete variable domain reads EPEVTQTPSHQVTQMGQEVILRCVPISNHLYFYWYRQILGQKVEFLVSFYNNEISEKSEIFDDQFSVERPDGSNFTLKIRSTKLEDSAMYFCASSARRNEQYFGPGTRLTVT.

The chain is built from TRBV19 and TRBJ2-3, with a tentative D call TRBD2 (6 bases). Germline values: CDR1 LNHDA, CDR2 SQIVND (reference sequence). Trimming left V 3 bases short and J 2 bases short, with 12 bases between. CDR3 length: 15 amino acids. The CDR3 DNA reads as TGTGCCAGTAGTATGCTAGCGAGTCACACAGATACGCAGTATTTT. It yields the protein CASSMLASHTDTQYF.

This clone appeared once. The CDR3, as DNA: TGTGCCAGCAGCGCACAGGGTCGGTATGGCTACACCTTC. It translates to CASSAQGRYGYTF. The chain links TRBV11-2 to TRBJ1-2; D is possibly TRBD1 (6 bases). The CDR3 totals 13 residues. Deletions cut 5 bases from V and 5 bases from J, with 12 bases between. Germline V gene lookup returns CDR1 SGHAT and CDR2 FQNNGV.

The chain combines TRBV5-8 with TRBJ1-1; the match to TRBD1 covers 9 bases. V shed 4 bases, J shed 11 bases, and the junction held 15 bases outside the gene matches. The CDR3 extends over 15 amino acids. In germline, CDR1 is SGHTS, CDR2 YDEGEE. The CDR3 DNA reads TGTGCCAGCAGCCGAACAACTTACAGGGGGCAAGCGGCTTTCTTT. Protein sequence: CASSRTTYRGQAAFF. The variable domain in full, completed from reference TRBV5-8 and TRBJ1-1, reads EAGVTQSPTHLIKTRGQQATLRCSPISGHTSVYWYQQALGLGLQFLLWYDEGEERNRGNFPPRFSGRQFPNYSSELNVNALELEDSALYLCASSRTTYRGQAAFFGQGTRLTVV.

This clone is a singleton in its sample. The gene calls are TRBV19 and TRBJ1-2; 7 nucleotides agree with TRBD1. Germline lookup yields CDR1 LNHDA and CDR2 SQIVND (reference sequence). J was trimmed by 8 bases and V by 5 bases; bases with no gene match: 8. This CDR3 has 13 amino acids. CDR3 nucleotides: TGTGCCAGTAGTCAACAGGGGATGGTAGGCTACACCTTC. Translating it yields CASSQQGMVGYTF.

CDR3 sequence: CASSTPRAGYEQYF. DNA for the CDR3: TGTGCCAGTAGTACCCCTAGAGCGGGCTACGAGCAGTACTTC. The chain combines TRBV19 with TRBJ2-7, with D perhaps TRBD2 (6 bases). The length of the CDR3 is 14 residues. Germline CDR1 reads LNHDA; CDR2 reads SQIVND (reference sequence). Trimming cost V 4 bases and J 3 bases, with 13 bases left between them.

V gene TRBV5-4 combines with J gene TRBJ2-3; tentative D call: TRBD2 (5 bases). The CDR3 length is 14 residues. Germline lookup yields CDR1 SGHNT and CDR2 YYREEE (reference sequence). V lost 4 bases and J lost 1, with 10 bases in between. CDR3 DNA: TGTGCCAGCAGCCCCGGGCGGGGCACAGATACGCAGTATTTT. This gives the protein CASSPGRGTDTQYF.

The table lists this clone with a count of one. The chain is built from TRBV19 and TRBJ1-2, with 11 bases fitting TRBD1. CDR1 is LNHDA and CDR2 is SQIVND in the germline V gene (reference sequence). The CDR3 runs to 15 residues. The ends lost 4 bases at V and 2 bases at J; junction bases unmatched: 3. The DNA for the CDR3 is TGTGCCAGTAGTACTGGGACAGGGGGAAACTATGGCTACACCTTC. Translating gives CASSTGTGGNYGYTF.

The chain is built from TRBV18 and TRBJ1-2; D is undetermined. This CDR3 comprises 16 residues. The germline V gene has CDR1 KGHSH and CDR2 LQKENI. Trimming left V 3 bases short and J 8 bases short, with 22 bases between. In DNA form, the CDR3 reads TGTGCCAGCTCACCGTCGTGGCAGATAACATTTTCGGGCTACACCTTC. As protein: CASSPSWQITFSGYTF.

The sample holds one count of this clone. The chain joins TRBV6-6 to TRBJ2-3, with 9 bases matching TRBD2. Trimming removed 7 bases from V and 6 bases from J; junction bases left unmatched: 14. The CDR3 has 16 amino acids. Germline V gene sequence: CDR1 MNHNY, CDR2 SVGAGI (reference sequence). The CDR3 sequence is CASIRKGSGGGDTQYF. CDR3 nucleotides: TGTGCCAGCATCAGAAAGGGTAGCGGGGGAGGGGATACGCAGTATTTT.

The chain combines TRBV30 with TRBJ1-5; D uncertain. V dropped 0 bases and J dropped 0 bases, with 9 bases sitting between them. CDR1 is GTSNPN and CDR2 is SVGIG in the germline V gene (reference sequence). This CDR3 contains 15 residues. As DNA, the CDR3 is TGTGCCTGGAGTGTAGAGGCAGCTAGCAATCAGCCCCAGCATTTT. Its protein is CAWSVEAASNQPQHF.

The chain couples TRBV2 to TRBJ1-1; no clear D gene. V was cut by 1 base and J by 1 base, with 10 bases left in between. Germline lookup yields CDR1 SNHLY and CDR2 FYNNEI. CDR3 length equals 15 residues. This CDR3 reads CASSEEGAGNTEAFF. CDR3 bases: TGTGCCAGCAGTGAAGAAGGAGCCGGGAACACTGAAGCTTTCTTT.